This T cell receptor beta chain emerged from a study of blood T cell repertoires in COVID-19 (dated by TCRdb to about 2020). Study-level background: The collaborator samples originated in the United States, Italy and Spain and spanned the acute and convalescent phases of COVID-19. The material from the prospective study consisted of cDNA or gDNA derived from T cells, B-cell-depleted T cells, or PBMCs. Subjects who had been exposed to COVID-19, were actively infected with it, or had recovered from it provided the deeply sampled blood TCRbeta repertoires that made up the dataset. The repertoires were made available in a free public database intended to serve as a resource for research on the immune response to SARS-CoV-2. The samples were drawn from two sources: the first 160 participants of the ongoing ImmuneRACE study, and about 1,300 subjects contributed by 6 global collaborators. Sample metadata almost always included a de-identified subject ID, COVID-19 status, age in years and sex. Where available, HLA class I and class II types were taken from metadata supplied by the sample provider and were not determined by assay-based typing.

Concerning this clone: Its target antigen remains unknown. Nothing much larger sits one base from this clone, and base qualities are not available.

The CDR3 runs 13 amino acids, cysteine and phenylalanine included. Only the CDR3 part of the read is kept: 39 bases, read in frame from the first base. The V and J ends are trimmed by 10 bases and 4 bases, leaving 14 bases between them. TCRbeta CDR3 regions were amplified from genomic DNA using the immunoSEQ Assay, a bias-controlled multiplex PCR. On the authors' methods: Within the assay, amplification of reference gene primers was used to estimate how many nucleated cells each sample contained. To quantify the absolute abundance of each unique TCRbeta CDR3 rearrangement, sequence reads were collapsed and filtered. For each sample, productive Simpson clonality was calculated by taking the square root of Simpson's diversity index across productive rearrangements. Here the immuneACCESS table is served through TCRdb, limited to in-frame sequences with V and J called. Missing clones are a known gap in these copies; in checked studies unresolved V genes cover under half, and the rest lacks a known reason. V and J calls and clone size follow that table, whereas D and trimming were derived from the DNA. Present in this sample are about 45,000 clones, approximately 80% of which were seen just once. The biggest ten clones account for around 20% of the sample.

Each collaborating institution followed its own protocols to collect whole blood in K2EDTA tubes. For TCRbeta analysis, collaborators shipped samples in one of three forms: frozen whole blood, isolated PBMCs, or DNA extracted from either of those sample types. Paper-wide results and their limitations: The amount of clinical and demographic metadata varied by source and participant and was provided uncurated.

The sequence derives from a man in his 70s with acute or convalescent COVID-19. Sequencing used peripheral blood. This chain is built from TRBV12-3 or TRBV12-4 and TRBJ1-3; no D segment can be confidently identified. The CDR3 here reads CAIDGVGGNTIYF. The DNA reads TGTGCCATAGACGGGGTGGGAGGAAACACCATATATTTT.